The rows below give T cell receptor beta chains drawn from one sample of a study of shared clonotypes between healthy human individuals. The table came from immunoSEQ multiplex PCR; TCRdb's copy has only in-frame clones and leaves some out. The data contain 600,000 to 800,000 clones, roughly 72% of them seen just once; the ten biggest clones take up over 1.5%. The sequenced sample was memory CD4+ T cells sorted from blood. The receptors come from a woman in her 30s in good health. Each CDR3 is given with its conserved first and last residue. Each record gives: clone size, V gene, D gene, J gene, CDR3 protein, CDR3 DNA. D genes are given only for firm matches. Clone size, where shown, is once, few, many, or a class for clones that have expanded.

NA	TRBV30	NA	TRBJ1-5	CAWRRQQGQPQHF	TGTGCCTGGAGAAGGCAACAGGGCCAGCCCCAGCATTTT
once	TRBV6-1	NA	TRBJ2-1	CASSFVGYNEQFF	TGTGCCAGCAGCTTTGTGGGATACAATGAGCAGTTCTTC
few	TRBV2	NA	TRBJ1-1	CASSEAVGWNTEAFF	TGTGCCAGCAGTGAAGCTGTGGGTTGGAACACTGAAGCTTTCTTT
many	TRBV4-1	NA	TRBJ2-5	CATTTAAKETQYF	TGCGCCACTACGACCGCTGCTAAGGAGACCCAGTACTTC
NA	TRBV2	TRBD2	TRBJ2-3	CASTRLAGGADTQYF	TGTGCCAGCACTCGACTAGCGGGAGGGGCAGATACGCAGTATTTT
few	TRBV7-9	TRBD1	TRBJ1-3	CASSLARGQGVPSGNTIYF	TGTGCCAGCAGCTTAGCGCGGGGACAGGGAGTTCCCTCTGGAAACACCATATATTTT
NA	TRBV6-5	TRBD1	TRBJ1-2	CASRPQAQGVSGYTF	TGTGCCAGCAGGCCGCAGGCGCAGGGGGTCAGTGGCTACACCTTC
NA	TRBV6-5	NA	TRBJ1-2	CASRQPGGLGGYTF	TGTGCCAGCAGACAACCGGGCGGCCTAGGGGGCTACACCTTC
NA	TRBV15	NA	TRBJ2-5	CATRRAGTYEQYF	TGTGCCACCAGAAGGGCAGGGACCTACGAACAGTACTTC
NA	TRBV4-1	TRBD1	TRBJ2-6	CASRSHVDRVSSGANVLTF	TGCGCCAGCAGATCCCACGTGGACAGGGTCTCCTCTGGGGCCAACGTCCTGACTTTC
few	TRBV2	NA	TRBJ2-2	CASSFTGELFF	TGTGCCAGCAGTTTCACCGGGGAGCTGTTTTTT
NA	TRBV29-1	NA	TRBJ2-1	CSAPAGEVPQFF	TGCAGCGCCCCGGCCGGGGAAGTTCCCCAGTTCTTC
few	TRBV29-1	NA	TRBJ2-2	CSAQTVFGTGELFF	TGCAGCGCGCAGACAGTCTTCGGCACCGGGGAGCTGTTTTTT
NA	TRBV6-1	NA	TRBJ2-3	CASSESAVGRGDTQYF	TGTGCCAGCAGTGAATCGGCGGTGGGCCGGGGAGATACGCAGTATTTT
NA	TRBV14	TRBD1	TRBJ2-4	CASSRSGTGKGNIQYF	TGTGCCAGCAGCAGATCCGGGACAGGGAAAGGTAACATTCAGTACTTC
NA	TRBV4-1	NA	TRBJ2-1	CASSQDDLGTYNEQFF	TGCGCCAGCAGCCAAGATGACCTGGGGACCTACAATGAGCAGTTCTTC